Only a few counts were recorded for the clone carrying this T cell receptor beta chain. As yet, its antigen is unknown. The V gene's germline CDR1 is SGHDT and CDR2 YYEEEE. The CDR3 contains 15 residues. V lost 4 bases and J lost 0; bases outside the gene matches: 2. These data come from a study of T-cell memory formation after mild COVID-19. General observations from the study: Day 15 to 85 contracting clones showed balanced CD4/CD8; later expanders leaned CD4+. Most CD4+ clones that shrank were in CM and EM, while CD8+ ones turned up in EMRA.

Via MiXCR, TCRdb re-called the 5' RACE reads, giving one row per CDR3 protein. This table holds roughly 600,000 distinct CDR3 sequences, more than 15% found once. The gene calls are TRBV5-6 and TRBJ1-3; the match to TRBD1 covers 9 bases. The receptor comes from an adult woman who had mild COVID-19 (a few samples of this study predate the infection). Cell type and time point are not known. Sequencing was done on a sample of PBMCs or a T cell subset sorted from them (not recorded which). CDR3 nucleotide sequence: TGTGCCAGCAGCAACAGGGGGCTCTCTGGAAACACCATATATTTT. Protein: CASSNRGLSGNTIYF.